This TCR beta chain was captured by sequencing in a study of T-cell memory formation after mild COVID-19. The CDR3 contains 15 residues. With 0 bases removed from V and 1 base from J, the gap between germline ends came to 10 bases. CDR1 is SGHRS and CDR2 is YFSETQ in the germline V gene. TCRdb reanalysed the 5' RACE reads using MiXCR and keeps one entry per CDR3 protein. The repertoire includes about 140,000 distinct CDR3 sequences, 14% to 15% of them detected once, and 25% to 30% sits in the top ten. This chain links TRBV5-1 with TRBJ1-1; D not certain. The sample taken for sequencing was PBMCs or a T cell subset sorted from them (not recorded which). The sequence was collected from an adult woman who had mild COVID-19 (a few samples of this study predate the infection). Cell type and time point are not known. CDR3 bases: TGCGCCAGCAGCTTGGGGGCAGGATCGAACACTGAAGCTTTCTTT. It encodes CASSLGAGSNTEAFF.